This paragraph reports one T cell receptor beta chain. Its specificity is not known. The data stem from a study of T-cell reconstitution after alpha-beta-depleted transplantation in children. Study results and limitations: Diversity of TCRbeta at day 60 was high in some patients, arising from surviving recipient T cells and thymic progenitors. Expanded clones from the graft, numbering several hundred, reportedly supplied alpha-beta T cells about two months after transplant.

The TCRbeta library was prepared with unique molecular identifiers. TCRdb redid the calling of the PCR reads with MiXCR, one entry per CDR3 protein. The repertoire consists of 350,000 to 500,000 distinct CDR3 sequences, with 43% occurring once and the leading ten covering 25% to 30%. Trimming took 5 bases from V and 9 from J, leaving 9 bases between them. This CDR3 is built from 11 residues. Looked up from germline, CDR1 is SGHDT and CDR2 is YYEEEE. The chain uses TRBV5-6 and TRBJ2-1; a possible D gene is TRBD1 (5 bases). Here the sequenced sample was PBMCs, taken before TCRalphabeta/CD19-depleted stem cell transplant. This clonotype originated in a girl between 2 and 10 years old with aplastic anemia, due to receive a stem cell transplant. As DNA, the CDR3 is TGTGCCAGCAGGGGGCGTGGTGAGCAGTTCTTC. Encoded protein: CASRGRGEQFF.